The subject of this entry is one TCR beta chain. The length of the CDR3 is 17 residues. Trimming stripped 5 bases from V and 6 bases from J, with 23 bases between. The germline V gene has CDR1 SGHNT and CDR2 YENEEA. The sample originates from a study of blood T cell repertoires in COVID-19. Sequencing was performed with immunoSEQ multiplex PCR; in TCRdb, only in-frame clones are kept and a portion is missing. The sample records around 270,000 clones, about 83% being singletons. The source material was peripheral blood. This TCR came from a woman in her forties who had recovered from COVID-19. The V gene is TRBV11-3, the J gene TRBJ2-1; D possibly corresponds to TRBD2 (6 bases). In DNA, the CDR3 is TGTGCCAGCAGCCCCCTTGACCGCAGCCGGAGGGGCAATGAGCAGTTCTTC. This codes for CASSPLDRSRRGNEQFF.